Each of the 23 T cell receptor beta chains below was sequenced from the same sample in a study of cytomegalovirus exposure and HLA in healthy donors. The PCR contained 60 Vbeta and 13 Jbeta primers. Sequencing used immunoSEQ multiplex PCR; TCRdb keeps in-frame clones, though not all of them. The sample consists of around 140,000 clones, roughly 83% of them appearing once. The specimen was PBMCs. Source of these receptors: a man between 35 and 55 years old in good health and CMV-seronegative.

This clone was counted a few times. This rearrangement joins TRBV9 to TRBJ1-1; D uncertain. The CDR3 runs 13 residues. V was trimmed by 0 bases and J by 3 bases, leaving 6 bases between them. Germline-derived CDR1 and CDR2 are SGDLS and YYNGEE. The DNA for the CDR3 is TGTGCCAGCAGCGTAGTGGTAGACACTGAAGCTTTCTTT. As protein: CASSVVVDTEAFF.

The chain combines TRBV7-6 with TRBJ2-1; tentatively, D is TRBD2 (5 bases). The germline V and J ends were trimmed by 4 bases and 9 bases, with 16 bases remaining between them. This CDR3 comprises 14 residues. The V gene's germline CDR1 is SGHVS and CDR2 FNYEAQ. The CDR3 DNA is TGTGCCAGCAGCTCTGTACTAGATTCGGGTGAGCAGTTCTTC. Its translation: CASSSVLDSGEQFF.

V usage is TRBV7-2 and J usage is TRBJ1-1; no firm D call. V lost 1 base to trimming and J lost 4 bases, with 10 bases between them. Germline V gives CDR1 SGHTA, CDR2 FQGNSA. The CDR3 sequence is 14 residues long. In DNA, the CDR3 is TGTGCCAGCAGCTTAGAGGTCGGGAGCACTGAAGCTTTCTTT. Protein product: CASSLEVGSTEAFF.

The genes are TRBV27 and TRBJ2-7, with 10 bases identical to TRBD1. CDR3 size: 16 residues. From germline, CDR1 is MNHEY and CDR2 SMNVEV (reference sequence). After removal of 1 base from V and 3 bases from J, the junction contained 6 bases not matched to a gene. CDR3: CASSLFSGQGVYEQYF. The CDR3 DNA sequence: TGTGCCAGCAGTTTATTTTCAGGACAGGGGGTCTACGAGCAGTACTTC.

The V gene is TRBV30, the J gene TRBJ2-2; TRBD2 matches 12 bases. After removal of 3 bases from V and 1 base from J, the junction contained 9 bases not matched to a gene. This CDR3 comprises 18 residues. CDR1 and CDR2 (germline): GTSNPN, SVGIG (reference sequence). CDR3 region: CAWRRTSGTYLNTGELFF. The DNA for the CDR3 is TGTGCCTGGAGAAGGACTAGCGGGACCTATTTGAACACCGGGGAGCTGTTTTTT.

The J gene is TRBJ2-6, the V gene TRBV9; the match to TRBD2 covers 8 bases. Germline CDR1 is SGDLS and CDR2 is YYNGEE. The CDR3 has 16 amino acids. The trim removed 7 bases at V and 0 bases at J, leaving 6 bases unmatched. CDR3 amino acids: CASHRGGTSGANVLTF. The CDR3 DNA sequence: TGTGCCAGCCATCGGGGGGGGACCTCTGGGGCCAACGTCCTGACTTTC.

J is TRBJ2-2 and V is TRBV7-9; 11 bases are a match to TRBD2. The CDR3 totals 17 residues. Trimming removed 5 bases from V and 0 bases from J; junction bases left unmatched: 5. CDR1 and CDR2 (germline): SEHNR, FQNEAQ (reference sequence). The CDR3 DNA reads as TGTGCCAGCAGCCCCACGGGACTAGCGGCGAACACCGGGGAGCTGTTTTTT. Its translation is CASSPTGLAANTGELFF.

The chain is built from TRBV6-4 and TRBJ2-7, with 8 bases identical to TRBD2. From germline, CDR1 is MRHNA and CDR2 SNTAGT. This CDR3 region has 13 residues. V shed 4 bases and J 6 bases; nucleotides not matched to a gene: 5. The CDR3 DNA reads as TGTGCCAGCAGTGCCCTAGGGACTAGCGAGCAGTACTTC. This gives the protein CASSALGTSEQYF.

The chain carries TRBV29-1 and TRBJ1-4, with D possibly matching TRBD1 (5 bases). The germline V and J ends were trimmed by 4 bases and 8 bases, with 5 bases remaining between them. This CDR3 comprises 10 residues. Germline-derived CDR1 and CDR2 are SQVTM and ANQGSEA. CDR3 sequence reads: CSVGQEKLFF. In nucleotides, the CDR3 is TGCAGCGTTGGACAGGAAAAACTGTTTTTT.

The V and J genes are TRBV2 and TRBJ1-4; 8 positions agree with TRBD1. This CDR3 comprises 15 residues. Trimming at V came to 2 bases and at J to 5 bases, leaving 4 bases not matched to a gene. Germline V gives CDR1 SNHLY, CDR2 FYNNEI. CDR3 region: CASSEPGQGNEKLFF. CDR3 DNA: TGTGCCAGCAGTGAACCCGGACAGGGAAATGAAAAACTGTTTTTT.

The rearrangement uses TRBV6-6 and TRBJ2-7, with 7 bases that match TRBD1. Germline V lookup: CDR1 MNHNY, CDR2 SVGAGI (reference sequence). The CDR3 spans 14 residues. V lost 6 bases and J lost 2; bases outside the gene matches: 7. This chain's CDR3 is CASRRQGSPYEQYF. CDR3 coding DNA: TGTGCCAGCAGGCGACAGGGATCGCCCTACGAGCAGTACTTC.

V gene TRBV11-3 combines with J gene TRBJ1-1, with D possibly being TRBD1 (6 bases). V was trimmed by 5 bases and J by 1 base, leaving 8 bases between them. CDR1 is SGHNT and CDR2 is YENEEA in the germline V gene. This CDR3 is built from 13 residues. The CDR3 nucleotides are TGTGCCAGCAGCCCACAGGGGAACACTGAAGCTTTCTTT. Translation gives CASSPQGNTEAFF.

The chain couples TRBV5-8 to TRBJ1-1; D is perhaps TRBD1 (6 bases). Deletions cut 2 bases from V and 1 base from J, with 9 bases between. The germline gives CDR1 SGHTS, CDR2 YDEGEE. The CDR3 has 14 residues. As DNA, the CDR3 is TGTGCCAGCAGCTTCCGGACAGAGAACACTGAAGCTTTCTTT. Translation: CASSFRTENTEAFF.

This sequence joins TRBV19 and TRBJ1-1, with 12 nucleotides matching TRBD1. There are 15 residues in the CDR3. V was clipped by 5 bases and J by 6 bases; unmatched bases: 7. CDR1 and CDR2 (germline): LNHDA, SQIVND (reference sequence). CDR3 DNA sequence: TGTGCCAGTAGTCCGGGACAGGGGGCGCGCGCTGAAGCTTTCTTT. Protein sequence: CASSPGQGARAEAFF.

This clone was detected a few times. This chain links TRBV19 with TRBJ2-3; 9 bases align to TRBD1. Trimming cost V 6 bases and J 5 bases; bases outside gene matches: 6. CDR1 and CDR2 (germline): LNHDA, SQIVND (reference sequence). The CDR3 has 14 amino acids. The CDR3 region is CASRDRGGGDTQYF. DNA for the CDR3: TGTGCCAGTAGGGACAGGGGCGGTGGAGATACGCAGTATTTT.

This clone has just one count. This sequence joins TRBV19 and TRBJ1-5; no firm D call. V was cut by 9 bases and J by 2 bases, with 11 bases left in between. The CDR3 has 13 amino acids. Germline CDR1 LNHDA, CDR2 SQIVND (reference sequence). The DNA for the CDR3 is TGTGCCAGCAAACAAGGAGGCAATCAGCCCCAGCATTTT. This translates into CASKQGGNQPQHF.

This clone has a handful of counts. CDR3 in amino acids: CASSLSSIRADTQYF. The DNA for the CDR3 is TGTGCCAGCAGCTTGTCTTCCATAAGAGCAGATACGCAGTATTTT. The chain couples TRBV5-4 to TRBJ2-3; D not resolved. The CDR3 is made up of 15 amino acids. V was clipped by 1 base and J by 4 bases, with 13 bases between them. Per germline, CDR1 SGHNT and CDR2 YYREEE (reference sequence).

A few counts support this clone. The junction differs from germline at one of its ends, possibly a read error. The rearrangement uses TRBV6-1 and TRBJ2-1, with 8 bases matching TRBD2. There are 16 residues in the CDR3. The germline CDR1 and CDR2 sequences are MNHNS and SASEGT. Here the CDR3 DNA reads TGTGCCAGCAGAGAAGGGGTGGGACTAGGACACAATGAGCAGTTCTTC. Its translation is CASREGVGLGHNEQFF.

This rearrangement joins TRBV7-6 to TRBJ2-5; D might be TRBD1 (6 bases). The last part of the DNA fits TRBJ2-7 better; the J call may be wrong. The CDR3 totals 14 residues. In germline, CDR1 is SGHVS, CDR2 FNYEAQ. The CDR3 DNA is TGTGCCAGCAGCTTGGTGACAGGAGAGGGCGAGCAGTACTTC. It specifies CASSLVTGEGEQYF.

In its sample, this clone was seen a few times. The gene calls are TRBV9 and TRBJ2-1, with D tentatively TRBD2 (7 bases). The germline gives CDR1 SGDLS, CDR2 YYNGEE. The CDR3 spans 17 residues. The V end lost 4 bases, the J end lost 4 bases, and 21 bases lay between the germline ends. In DNA, the CDR3 is TGTGCCAGCAGCCCCCCAACAGGGACTAAGGGTTACAATGAGCAGTTCTTC. It codes for CASSPPTGTKGYNEQFF.

The chain carries TRBV5-1 and TRBJ1-2; 7 bases map to TRBD1. Trimming cost V 0 bases and J 3 bases; bases outside gene matches: 5. The CDR3 spans 15 residues. Germline V gives CDR1 SGHRS, CDR2 YFSETQ. CDR3 amino acids: CASSLGDSQYYGYTF. The DNA of the CDR3 is TGCGCCAGCAGCTTGGGGGACAGTCAGTACTATGGCTACACCTTC. Drawing the rest from reference TRBV5-1 and TRBJ1-2, the complete variable domain is KAGVTQTPRYLIKTRGQQVTLSCSPISGHRSVSWYQQTPGQGLQFLFEYFSETQRNKGNFPGRFSGRQFSNSRSEMNVSTLELGDSALYLCASSLGDSQYYGYTFGSGTRLTVV.

The chain combines TRBV7-9 with TRBJ2-1, with no clear D. V was cut by 5 bases and J by 4 bases, with 12 bases left in between. The CDR3 loop spans 14 amino acids. Germline lookup yields CDR1 SEHNR and CDR2 FQNEAQ (reference sequence). The CDR3 region has the DNA TGTGCCAGCAGCGCTAGTGCCGGTTACAATGAGCAGTTCTTC. Amino acids: CASSASAGYNEQFF.

V is TRBV29-1 and J is TRBJ1-5; 8 bases line up with TRBD1. After removal of 4 bases from V and 7 bases from J, the junction contained 3 bases not matched to a gene. This CDR3 has 12 residues. CDR1 SQVTM and CDR2 ANQGSEA come from the germline V gene. The chain's CDR3 is CSVATGGQPQHF. The DNA for the CDR3 is TGCAGCGTTGCCACAGGGGGGCAGCCCCAGCATTTT.